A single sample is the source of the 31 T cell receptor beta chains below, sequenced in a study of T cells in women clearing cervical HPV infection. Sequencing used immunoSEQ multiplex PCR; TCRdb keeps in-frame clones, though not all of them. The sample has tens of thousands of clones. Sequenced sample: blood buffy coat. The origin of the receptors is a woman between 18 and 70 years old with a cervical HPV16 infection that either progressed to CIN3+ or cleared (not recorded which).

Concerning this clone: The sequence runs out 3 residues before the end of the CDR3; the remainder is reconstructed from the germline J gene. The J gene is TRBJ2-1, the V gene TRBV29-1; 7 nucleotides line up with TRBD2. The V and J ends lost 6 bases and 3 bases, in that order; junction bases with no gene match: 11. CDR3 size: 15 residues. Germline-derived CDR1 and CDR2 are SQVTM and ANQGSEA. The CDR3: CSVKGPGLHYNEQFF. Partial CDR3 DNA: TGCAGCGTGAAAGGACCGGGACTACACTACAATGAG.

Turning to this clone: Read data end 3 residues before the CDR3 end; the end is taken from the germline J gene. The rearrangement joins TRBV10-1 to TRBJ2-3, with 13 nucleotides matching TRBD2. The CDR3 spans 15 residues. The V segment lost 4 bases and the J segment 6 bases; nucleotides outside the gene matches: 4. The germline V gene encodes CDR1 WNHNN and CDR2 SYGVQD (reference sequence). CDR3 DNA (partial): TGCGCCAGCAGTGGAGGACTAGCGGGAGTCGATACG. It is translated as CASSGGLAGVDT. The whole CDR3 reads CASSGGLAGVDTQYF.

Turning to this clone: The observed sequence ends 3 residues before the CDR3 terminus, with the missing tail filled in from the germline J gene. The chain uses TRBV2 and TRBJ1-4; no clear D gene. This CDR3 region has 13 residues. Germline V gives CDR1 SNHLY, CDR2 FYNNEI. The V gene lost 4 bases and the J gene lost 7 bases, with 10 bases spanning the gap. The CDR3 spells CASSGDRGEKLFF. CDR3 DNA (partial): TGTGCCAGCAGTGGAGACCGCGGTGAAAAA.

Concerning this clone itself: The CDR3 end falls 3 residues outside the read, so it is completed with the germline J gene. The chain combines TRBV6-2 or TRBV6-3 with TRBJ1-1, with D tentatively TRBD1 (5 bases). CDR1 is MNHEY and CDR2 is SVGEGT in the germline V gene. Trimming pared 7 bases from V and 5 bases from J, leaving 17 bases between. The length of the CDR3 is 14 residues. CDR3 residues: CASKRVQGRTEAFF. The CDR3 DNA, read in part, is TGTGCCAGCAAGCGTGTCCAGGGAAGGACTGAA.

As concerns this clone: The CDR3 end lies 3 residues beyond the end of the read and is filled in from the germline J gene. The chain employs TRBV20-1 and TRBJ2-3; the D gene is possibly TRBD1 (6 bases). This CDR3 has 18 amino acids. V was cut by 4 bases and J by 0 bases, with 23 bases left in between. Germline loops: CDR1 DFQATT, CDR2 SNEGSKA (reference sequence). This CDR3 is CSATKSPGQRVSTDTQYF. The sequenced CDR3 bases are TGCAGTGCTACCAAGAGCCCCGGACAGAGGGTAAGCACAGATACG.

The CDR3 DNA, read in part, is TGTGCCAGCAGCTTGGTGGGGCCTACG. Its protein is CASSLVGPT. The CDR3 in its entirety is CASSLVGPTQYF. V usage is TRBV11-2 and J usage is TRBJ2-3, with D tentatively TRBD1 (5 bases). The read terminates 3 residues ahead of where the CDR3 ends, so the germline J gene completes it. Per germline, CDR1 SGHAT and CDR2 FQNNGV. The V end was cut by 3 bases, the J end by 8 bases, with 9 bases between. This CDR3 region has 12 residues. Using reference TRBV11-2 and TRBJ2-3 for the parts outside the CDR3, the full variable domain is EAGVAQSPRYKIIEKRQSVAFWCNPISGHATLYWYQQILGQGPKLLIQFQNNGVVDDSQLPKDRFSAERLKGVDSTLKIQPAKLEDSAVYLCASSLVGPTQYFGPGTRLTVL.

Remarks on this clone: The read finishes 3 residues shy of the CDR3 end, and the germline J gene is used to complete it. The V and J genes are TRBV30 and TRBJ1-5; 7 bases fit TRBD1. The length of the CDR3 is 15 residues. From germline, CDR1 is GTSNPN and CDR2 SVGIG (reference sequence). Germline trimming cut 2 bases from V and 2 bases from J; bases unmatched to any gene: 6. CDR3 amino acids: CAWSFGQGGNQPQHF. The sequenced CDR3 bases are TGTGCCTGGAGTTTTGGGCAGGGGGGCAATCAGCCC.

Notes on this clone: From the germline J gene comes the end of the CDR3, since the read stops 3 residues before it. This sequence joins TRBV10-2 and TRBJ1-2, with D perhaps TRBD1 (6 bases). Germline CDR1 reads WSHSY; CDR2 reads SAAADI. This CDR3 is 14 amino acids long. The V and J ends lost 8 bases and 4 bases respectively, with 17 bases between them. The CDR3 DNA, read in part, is TGCGCCAGCGGGGGCCGGCAGGATTCCTATGGC. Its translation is CASGGRQDSYG. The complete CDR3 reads CASGGRQDSYGYTF.

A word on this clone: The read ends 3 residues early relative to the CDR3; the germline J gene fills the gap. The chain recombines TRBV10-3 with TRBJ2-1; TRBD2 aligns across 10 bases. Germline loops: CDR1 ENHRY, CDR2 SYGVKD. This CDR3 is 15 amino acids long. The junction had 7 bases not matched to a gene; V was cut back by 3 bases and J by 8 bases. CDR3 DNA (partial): TGTGCCATCAGTGACTACCCCAGCGGGAGGGATGAG. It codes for CAISDYPSGRDE. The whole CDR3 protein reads CAISDYPSGRDEQFF.

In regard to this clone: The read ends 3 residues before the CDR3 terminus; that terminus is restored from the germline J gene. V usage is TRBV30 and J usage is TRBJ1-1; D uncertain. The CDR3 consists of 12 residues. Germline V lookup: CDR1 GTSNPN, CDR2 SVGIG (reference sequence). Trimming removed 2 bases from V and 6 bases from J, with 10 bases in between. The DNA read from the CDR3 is TGTGCCTGGAGTTCCCAACGGGCTGAA. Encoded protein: CAWSSQRAE. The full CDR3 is CAWSSQRAEAFF.

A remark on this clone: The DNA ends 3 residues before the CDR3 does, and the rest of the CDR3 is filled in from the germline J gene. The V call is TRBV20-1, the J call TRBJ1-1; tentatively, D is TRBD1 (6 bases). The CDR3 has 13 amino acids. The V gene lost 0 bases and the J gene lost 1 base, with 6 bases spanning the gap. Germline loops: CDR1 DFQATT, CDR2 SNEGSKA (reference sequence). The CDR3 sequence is CSAREGANTEAFF. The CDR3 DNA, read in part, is TGCAGTGCTAGAGAGGGGGCGAACACTGAA.

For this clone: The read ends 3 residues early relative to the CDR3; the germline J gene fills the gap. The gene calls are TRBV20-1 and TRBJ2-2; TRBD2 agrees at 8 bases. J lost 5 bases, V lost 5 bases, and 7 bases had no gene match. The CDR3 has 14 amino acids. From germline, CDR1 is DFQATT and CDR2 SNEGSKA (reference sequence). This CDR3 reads CSAGGASGTGELFF. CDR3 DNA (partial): TGCAGTGCTGGGGGGGCTAGCGGGACCGGGGAG.

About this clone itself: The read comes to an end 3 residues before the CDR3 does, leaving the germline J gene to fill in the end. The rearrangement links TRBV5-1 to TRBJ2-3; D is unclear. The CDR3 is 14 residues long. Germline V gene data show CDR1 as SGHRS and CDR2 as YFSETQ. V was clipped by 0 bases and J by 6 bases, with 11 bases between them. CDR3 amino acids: CASSLVSRRDTQYF. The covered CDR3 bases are TGCGCCAGCAGCTTGGTTTCGCGGCGGGATACG. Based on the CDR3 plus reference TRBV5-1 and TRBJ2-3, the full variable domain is KAGVTQTPRYLIKTRGQQVTLSCSPISGHRSVSWYQQTPGQGLQFLFEYFSETQRNKGNFPGRFSGRQFSNSRSEMNVSTLELGDSALYLCASSLVSRRDTQYFGPGTRLTVL.

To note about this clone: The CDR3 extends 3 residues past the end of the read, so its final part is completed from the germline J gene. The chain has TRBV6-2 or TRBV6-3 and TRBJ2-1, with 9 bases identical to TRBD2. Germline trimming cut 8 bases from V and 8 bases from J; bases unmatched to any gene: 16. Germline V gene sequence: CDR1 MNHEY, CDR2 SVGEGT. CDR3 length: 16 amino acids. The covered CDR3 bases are TGTGCCAGCGTTCCTTTAGGCGGCGGGGGGGTCTATGAG. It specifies CASVPLGGGGVYE. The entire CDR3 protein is CASVPLGGGGVYEQFF.

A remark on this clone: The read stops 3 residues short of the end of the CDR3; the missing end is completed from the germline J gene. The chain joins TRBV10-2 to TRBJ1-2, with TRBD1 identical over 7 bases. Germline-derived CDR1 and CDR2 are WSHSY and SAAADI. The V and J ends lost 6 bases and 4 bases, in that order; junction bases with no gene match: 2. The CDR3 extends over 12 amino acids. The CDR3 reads CASRRDSYGYTF. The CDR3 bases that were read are TGCGCCAGCAGACGGGACAGCTATGGC.

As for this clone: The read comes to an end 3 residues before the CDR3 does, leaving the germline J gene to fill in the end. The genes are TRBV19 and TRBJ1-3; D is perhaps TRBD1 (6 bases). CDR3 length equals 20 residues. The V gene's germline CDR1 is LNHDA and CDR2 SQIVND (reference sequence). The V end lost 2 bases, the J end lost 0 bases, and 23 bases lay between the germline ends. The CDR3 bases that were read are TGTGCCAGTAGTATACCCTCCAATCGACAAGGACAGTCCTCTGGAAACACC. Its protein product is CASSIPSNRQGQSSGNT. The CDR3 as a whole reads CASSIPSNRQGQSSGNTIYF.

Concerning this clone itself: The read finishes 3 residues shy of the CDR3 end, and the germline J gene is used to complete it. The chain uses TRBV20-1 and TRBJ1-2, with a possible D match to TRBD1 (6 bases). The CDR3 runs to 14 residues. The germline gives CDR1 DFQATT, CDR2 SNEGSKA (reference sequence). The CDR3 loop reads CSARDRQGKDIYTF. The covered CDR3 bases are TGCAGTGCTAGAGATCGCCAGGGGAAGGACATC.

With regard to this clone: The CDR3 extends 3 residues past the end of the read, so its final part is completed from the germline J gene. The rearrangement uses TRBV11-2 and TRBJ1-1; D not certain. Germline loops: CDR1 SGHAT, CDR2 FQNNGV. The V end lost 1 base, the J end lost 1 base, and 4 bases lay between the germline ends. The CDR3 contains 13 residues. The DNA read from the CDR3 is TGTGCCAGCAGCTTAGGAGGGAACACTGAA. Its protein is CASSLGGNTE. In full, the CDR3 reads CASSLGGNTEAFF.

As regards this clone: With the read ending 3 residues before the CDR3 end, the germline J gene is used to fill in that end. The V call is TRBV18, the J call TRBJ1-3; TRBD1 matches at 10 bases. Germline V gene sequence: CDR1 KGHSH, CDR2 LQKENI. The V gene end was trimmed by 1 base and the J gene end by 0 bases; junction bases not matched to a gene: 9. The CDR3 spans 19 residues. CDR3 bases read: TGTGCCAGCTCACCACGGACCGGGACAGGGGCTTTCTCTGGAAACACC. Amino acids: CASSPRTGTGAFSGNT. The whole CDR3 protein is CASSPRTGTGAFSGNTIYF.

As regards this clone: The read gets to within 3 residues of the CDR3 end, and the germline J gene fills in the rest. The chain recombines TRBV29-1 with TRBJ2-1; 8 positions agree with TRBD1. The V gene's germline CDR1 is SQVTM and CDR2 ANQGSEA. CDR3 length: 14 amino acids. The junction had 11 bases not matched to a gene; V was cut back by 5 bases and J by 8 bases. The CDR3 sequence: CSVSRAGGRDEQFF. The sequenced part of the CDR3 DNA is TGCAGCGTTTCGCGGGCAGGGGGCAGGGATGAG.

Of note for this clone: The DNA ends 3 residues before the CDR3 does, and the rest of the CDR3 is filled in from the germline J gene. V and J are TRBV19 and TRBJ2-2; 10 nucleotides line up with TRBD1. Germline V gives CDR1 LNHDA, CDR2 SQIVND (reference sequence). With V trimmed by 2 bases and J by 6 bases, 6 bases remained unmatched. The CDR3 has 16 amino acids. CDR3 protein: CASSISGTGEPGELFF. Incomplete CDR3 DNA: TGTGCCAGTAGTATATCTGGGACAGGGGAGCCCGGGGAG.

The CDR3 reads CSASLSSGSTDTQYF. CDR3 bases read: TGCAGTGCTAGTTTGTCTAGCGGGAGCACAGATACG. The chain is built from TRBV20-1 and TRBJ2-3; 8 nucleotides align to TRBD2. Read sequence stops 3 residues before the CDR3 end, and the germline J gene provides the missing end. Germline assignment: CDR1 DFQATT and CDR2 SNEGSKA (reference sequence). The CDR3 loop spans 15 amino acids. V lost 3 bases to trimming and J lost 0 bases; unmatched junction nucleotides: 5.

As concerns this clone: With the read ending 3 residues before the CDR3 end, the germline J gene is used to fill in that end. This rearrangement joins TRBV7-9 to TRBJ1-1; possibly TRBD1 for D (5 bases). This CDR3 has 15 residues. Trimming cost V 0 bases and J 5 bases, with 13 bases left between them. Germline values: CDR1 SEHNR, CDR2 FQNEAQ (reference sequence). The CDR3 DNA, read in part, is TGTGCCAGCAGCTTAGCGGAGGGTAGGGGAACTGAA. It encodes CASSLAEGRGTE. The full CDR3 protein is CASSLAEGRGTEAFF.

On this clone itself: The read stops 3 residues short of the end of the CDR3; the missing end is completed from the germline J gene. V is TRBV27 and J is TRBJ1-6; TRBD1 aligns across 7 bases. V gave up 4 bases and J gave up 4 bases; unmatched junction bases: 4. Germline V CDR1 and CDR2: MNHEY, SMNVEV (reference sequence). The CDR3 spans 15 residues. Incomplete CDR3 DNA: TGTGCCAGCAGTTCCCGGGACAGTTATAATTCACCC. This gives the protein CASSSRDSYNSP. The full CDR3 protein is CASSSRDSYNSPLHF.

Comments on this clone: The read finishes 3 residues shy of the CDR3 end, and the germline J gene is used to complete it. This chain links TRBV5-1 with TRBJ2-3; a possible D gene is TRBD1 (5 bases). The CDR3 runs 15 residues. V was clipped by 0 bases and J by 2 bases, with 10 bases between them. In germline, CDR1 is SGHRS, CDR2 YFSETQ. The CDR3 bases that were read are TGCGCCAGCAGCTTGGACACAGGTCCCACAGATACG. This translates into CASSLDTGPTDT. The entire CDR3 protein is CASSLDTGPTDTQYF. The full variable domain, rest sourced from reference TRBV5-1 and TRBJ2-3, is KAGVTQTPRYLIKTRGQQVTLSCSPISGHRSVSWYQQTPGQGLQFLFEYFSETQRNKGNFPGRFSGRQFSNSRSEMNVSTLELGDSALYLCASSLDTGPTDTQYFGPGTRLTVL.

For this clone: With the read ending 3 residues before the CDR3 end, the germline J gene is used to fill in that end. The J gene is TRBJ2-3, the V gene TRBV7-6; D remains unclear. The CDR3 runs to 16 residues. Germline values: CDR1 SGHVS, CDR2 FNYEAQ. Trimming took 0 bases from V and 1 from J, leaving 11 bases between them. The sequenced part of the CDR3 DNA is TGTGCCAGCAGCTTAGCTTGGCAGGATGGCACAGATACG. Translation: CASSLAWQDGTDT. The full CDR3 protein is CASSLAWQDGTDTQYF.

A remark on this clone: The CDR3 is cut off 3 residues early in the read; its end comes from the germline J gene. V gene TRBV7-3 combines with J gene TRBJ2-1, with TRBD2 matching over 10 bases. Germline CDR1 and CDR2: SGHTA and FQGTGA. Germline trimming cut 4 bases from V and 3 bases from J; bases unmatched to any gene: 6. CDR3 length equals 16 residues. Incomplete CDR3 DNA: TGTGCCAGCAGCTCCCGTGGACTAGCGGTCTACAATGAG. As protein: CASSSRGLAVYNE. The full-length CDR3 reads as CASSSRGLAVYNEQFF.

CDR3 protein: CASRPPYQKGDPRTDTQYF. The sequenced part of the CDR3 DNA is TGTGCCAGCAGGCCCCCCTACCAGAAAGGGGATCCCCGCACAGATACG. V and J are TRBV2 and TRBJ2-3; D perhaps matches TRBD1 (5 bases). The read comes to an end 3 residues before the CDR3 does, leaving the germline J gene to fill in the end. Per germline, CDR1 SNHLY and CDR2 FYNNEI. The V gene lost 6 bases and the J gene lost 1 base, with 26 bases spanning the gap. This CDR3 is 19 amino acids long.

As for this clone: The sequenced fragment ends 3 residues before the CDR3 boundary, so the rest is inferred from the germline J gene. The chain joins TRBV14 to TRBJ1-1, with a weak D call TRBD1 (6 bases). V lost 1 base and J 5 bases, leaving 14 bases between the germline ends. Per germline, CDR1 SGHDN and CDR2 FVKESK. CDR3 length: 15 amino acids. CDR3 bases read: TGTGCCAGCAGCCAAGCACACAGGGAAGGAACTGAA. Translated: CASSQAHREGTE. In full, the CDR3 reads CASSQAHREGTEAFF. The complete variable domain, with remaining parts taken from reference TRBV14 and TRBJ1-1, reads EAGVTQFPSHSVIEKGQTVTLRCDPISGHDNLYWYRRVMGKEIKFLLHFVKESKQDESGMPNNRFLAERTGGTYSTLKVQPAELEDSGVYFCASSQAHREGTEAFFGQGTRLTVV.

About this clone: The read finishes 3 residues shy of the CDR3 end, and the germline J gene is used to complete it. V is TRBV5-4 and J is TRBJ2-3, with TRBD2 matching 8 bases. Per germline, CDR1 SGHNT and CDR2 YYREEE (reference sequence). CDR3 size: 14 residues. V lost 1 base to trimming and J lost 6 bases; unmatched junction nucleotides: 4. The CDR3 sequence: CASSLFSGADTQYF. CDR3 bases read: TGTGCCAGCAGCTTGTTTAGCGGGGCCGATACG.

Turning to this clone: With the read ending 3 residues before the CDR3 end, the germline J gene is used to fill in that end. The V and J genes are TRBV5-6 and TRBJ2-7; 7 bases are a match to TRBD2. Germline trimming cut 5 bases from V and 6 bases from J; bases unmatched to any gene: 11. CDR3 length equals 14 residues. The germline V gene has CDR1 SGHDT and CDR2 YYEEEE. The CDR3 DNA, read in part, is TGTGCCAGCAGTCCCGGGACTACAGCCAGCGAG. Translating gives CASSPGTTASE. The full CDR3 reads CASSPGTTASEQYF.